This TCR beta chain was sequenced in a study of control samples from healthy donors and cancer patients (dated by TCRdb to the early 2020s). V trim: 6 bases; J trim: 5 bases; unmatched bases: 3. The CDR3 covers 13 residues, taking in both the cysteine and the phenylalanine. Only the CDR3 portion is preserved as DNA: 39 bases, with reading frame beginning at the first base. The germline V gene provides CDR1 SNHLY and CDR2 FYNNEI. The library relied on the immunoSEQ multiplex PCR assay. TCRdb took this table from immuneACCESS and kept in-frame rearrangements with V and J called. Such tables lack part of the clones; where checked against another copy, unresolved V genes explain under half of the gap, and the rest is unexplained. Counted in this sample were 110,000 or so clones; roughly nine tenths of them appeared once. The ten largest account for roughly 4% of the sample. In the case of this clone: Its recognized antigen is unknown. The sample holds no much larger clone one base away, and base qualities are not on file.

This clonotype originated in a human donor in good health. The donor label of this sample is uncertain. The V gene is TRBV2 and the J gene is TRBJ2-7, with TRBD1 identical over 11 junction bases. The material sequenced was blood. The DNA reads TGTGCCAGCAGGGGACAGGGGGTCGACGAGCAGTACTTC. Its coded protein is CASRGQGVDEQYF. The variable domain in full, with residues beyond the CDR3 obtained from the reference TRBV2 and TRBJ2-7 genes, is EPEVTQTPSHQVTQMGQEVILRCVPISNHLYFYWYRQILGQKVEFLVSFYNNEISEKSEIFDDQFSVERPDGSNFTLKIRSTKLEDSAMYFCASRGQGVDEQYFGPGTRLTVT.